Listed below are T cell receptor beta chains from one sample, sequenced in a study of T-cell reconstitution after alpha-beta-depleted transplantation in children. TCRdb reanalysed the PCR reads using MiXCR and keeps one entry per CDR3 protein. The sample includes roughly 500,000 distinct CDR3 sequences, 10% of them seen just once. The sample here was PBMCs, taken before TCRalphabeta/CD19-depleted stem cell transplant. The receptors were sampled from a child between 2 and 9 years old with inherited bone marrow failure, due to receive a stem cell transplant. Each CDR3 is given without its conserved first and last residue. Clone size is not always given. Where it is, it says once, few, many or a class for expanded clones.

CDR3aa: SARDYNRSRWPLH; abundance: many; j_gene: TRBJ1-6; v_gene: TRBV20-1
CDR3aa: ASSSHSGRAADTQY; abundance: many; j_gene: TRBJ2-3; v_gene: TRBV27
CDR3aa: ASSQGVLYEQY; abundance: many; j_gene: TRBJ2-7; v_gene: TRBV3-1
CDR3aa: ASSPETDSGTDTQY; abundance: few; j_gene: TRBJ2-3; v_gene: TRBV5-1
CDR3aa: ASSPRRGRTVQETQY; abundance: few; j_gene: TRBJ2-5; v_gene: TRBV18
CDR3aa: ASSLALAVSSYEQY; abundance: .; j_gene: TRBJ2-7; v_gene: TRBV27
CDR3aa: ASSQVGPGDEQY; abundance: many; j_gene: TRBJ2-7; v_gene: TRBV3-1
CDR3aa: ASRDSRQGRNGELF; abundance: many; j_gene: TRBJ2-2; v_gene: TRBV28
CDR3aa: ASSFSYNEQF; abundance: many; j_gene: TRBJ2-1; v_gene: TRBV28
CDR3aa: ASSVSGLGTRVEQF; abundance: many; j_gene: TRBJ2-1; v_gene: TRBV7-9
CDR3aa: ASSLEWAGNTEAF; abundance: many; j_gene: TRBJ1-1; v_gene: TRBV7-9
CDR3aa: AWSVTNTEAF; abundance: few; j_gene: TRBJ1-1; v_gene: TRBV30
CDR3aa: ASSLRPPHNEQF; abundance: .; j_gene: TRBJ2-1; v_gene: TRBV5-1
CDR3aa: ASRWGITEAF; abundance: many; j_gene: TRBJ1-1; v_gene: TRBV28
CDR3aa: ATSDLGYRASTDTQY; abundance: few; j_gene: TRBJ2-3; v_gene: TRBV24-1
CDR3aa: ASSYSGGVGEAF; abundance: many; j_gene: TRBJ1-1; v_gene: TRBV6-5
CDR3aa: ASSHRDYKQF; abundance: many; j_gene: TRBJ2-1; v_gene: TRBV6-2/TRBV6-3
CDR3aa: ASSLVGTTRAETQY; abundance: many; j_gene: TRBJ2-5; v_gene: TRBV7-2
CDR3aa: ASSFRESAYNEQF; abundance: few; j_gene: TRBJ2-1; v_gene: TRBV7-9
CDR3aa: ATARQGARGANVLT; abundance: many; j_gene: TRBJ2-6; v_gene: TRBV15
CDR3aa: SVEDYGRGGSYNEQF; abundance: few; j_gene: TRBJ2-1; v_gene: TRBV29-1
CDR3aa: ASSFMWWDEAKNIQY; abundance: many; j_gene: TRBJ2-4; v_gene: TRBV12-3/TRBV12-4
CDR3aa: ASSQDDRGSYNEQF; abundance: few; j_gene: TRBJ2-1; v_gene: TRBV4-1
CDR3aa: SARAPLGGRAIDTQY; abundance: .; j_gene: TRBJ2-3; v_gene: TRBV20-1
CDR3aa: SARDLLTSGFEQF; abundance: .; j_gene: TRBJ2-1; v_gene: TRBV20-1
CDR3aa: ASSQDFSATYNEQF; abundance: many; j_gene: TRBJ2-1; v_gene: TRBV4-3
CDR3aa: ASSPQLGGTQY; abundance: many; j_gene: TRBJ2-3; v_gene: TRBV27
CDR3aa: ASSSGWGGPDTQY; abundance: many; j_gene: TRBJ2-3; v_gene: TRBV28
CDR3aa: ASHSGSSSYEQY; abundance: many; j_gene: TRBJ2-7; v_gene: TRBV5-1
CDR3aa: ATSRARTYEQY; abundance: many; j_gene: TRBJ2-7; v_gene: TRBV15
CDR3aa: ASSLGTGTLNTEAF; abundance: many; j_gene: TRBJ1-1; v_gene: TRBV5-1
CDR3aa: ASKVSVEYNEQF; abundance: .; j_gene: TRBJ2-1; v_gene: TRBV6-1
CDR3aa: ASSNRVKSEAF; abundance: many; j_gene: TRBJ1-1; v_gene: TRBV12-3/TRBV12-4
CDR3aa: ASSSHLNTEAF; abundance: .; j_gene: TRBJ1-1; v_gene: TRBV11-2
CDR3aa: ASILAGGTDTQY; abundance: few; j_gene: TRBJ2-3; v_gene: TRBV4-3
CDR3aa: SASMAGGPYNEQF; abundance: few; j_gene: TRBJ2-1; v_gene: TRBV20-1
CDR3aa: SARDRLGALTYEQY; abundance: few; j_gene: TRBJ2-7; v_gene: TRBV20-1
CDR3aa: ASSSETSGSWVYEQY; abundance: many; j_gene: TRBJ2-7; v_gene: TRBV5-1
CDR3aa: ASSAPKDRPRDEQF; abundance: many; j_gene: TRBJ2-1; v_gene: TRBV9
CDR3aa: ASSPWTGGGQPQH; abundance: .; j_gene: TRBJ1-5; v_gene: TRBV7-2
CDR3aa: ASRGGAENTEAF; abundance: .; j_gene: TRBJ1-1; v_gene: TRBV6-5
CDR3aa: ASRSSRDTEAF; abundance: many; j_gene: TRBJ1-1; v_gene: TRBV27
CDR3aa: ASSRFQGMSYNEQF; abundance: few; j_gene: TRBJ2-1; v_gene: TRBV28
CDR3aa: SALQGRTDTQY; abundance: many; j_gene: TRBJ2-3; v_gene: TRBV20-1
CDR3aa: ASTFPISGPAF; abundance: many; j_gene: TRBJ1-1; v_gene: TRBV12-3/TRBV12-4
CDR3aa: ASSPSRGSSYEQY; abundance: many; j_gene: TRBJ2-7; v_gene: TRBV3-1
CDR3aa: ASSLVRSSCEQY; abundance: few; j_gene: TRBJ2-7; v_gene: TRBV5-1
CDR3aa: ASSIRGPNSPLH; abundance: many; j_gene: TRBJ1-6; v_gene: TRBV11-2
CDR3aa: AISESGPPLRSRELF; abundance: many; j_gene: TRBJ2-2; v_gene: TRBV10-3